A single sample gave rise to the 5 T cell receptor beta chains below, sequenced in a study of OX40 agonist ivuxolimab in advanced cancers. The protocol was immunoSEQ multiplex PCR, while the TCRdb copy is restricted to in-frame clones and leaves out a portion. The sample carries about 69,000 clones, 87% recorded once. This material consisted of CD4+ or CD8+ T cells sorted from blood, taken in a trial of the OX40 agonist ivuxolimab. These receptors were taken from an adult with an advanced solid tumor such as melanoma, head and neck, liver or kidney cancer.

A single count supports this clone. This CDR3 is CASSRDRGSTYEQYF. For the CDR3, the DNA is TGTGCCAGCAGCCGGGACAGGGGCTCCACCTACGAGCAGTACTTC. This sequence joins TRBV6-5 and TRBJ2-7, with 10 positions matching TRBD1. Germline-derived CDR1 and CDR2 are MNHEY and SVGAGI. CDR3 length: 15 residues. J was trimmed by 2 bases and V by 6 bases; bases with no gene match: 7.

J is TRBJ2-5 and V is TRBV11-2, with TRBD2 identical over 12 bases. The germline V gene has CDR1 SGHAT and CDR2 FQNNGV. The CDR3 loop spans 16 amino acids. The ends lost 1 base at V and 2 bases at J; junction bases unmatched: 2. This CDR3 is CASSLGTSGIQETQYF. The CDR3 nucleotides read TGTGCCAGCAGCTTAGGGACTAGCGGGATTCAAGAGACCCAGTACTTC.

The genes are TRBV11-3 and TRBJ2-1; D is uncertain. This CDR3 is 12 amino acids long. Trimming pared 1 base from V and 7 bases from J, leaving 5 bases between. CDR1 and CDR2 (germline): SGHNT, YENEEA. Here the CDR3 reads CASSLVLNEQFF. The DNA for the CDR3 is TGTGCCAGCAGCTTAGTTCTGAATGAGCAGTTCTTC.

This chain uses TRBV7-2 with TRBJ1-6; tentatively, D is TRBD1 (5 bases). Germline V gene sequence: CDR1 SGHTA, CDR2 FQGNSA. The CDR3 spans 15 residues. V was cut by 6 bases and J by 10 bases, with 19 bases left in between. The CDR3 DNA follows: TGTGCCAGCAGGAAGGCCGGGGGAATTCTGTCACCCCTCCACTTT. Its protein is CASRKAGGILSPLHF.

This chain uses TRBV7-8 with TRBJ2-3, with 8 bases identical to TRBD2. Per germline, CDR1 SGHVS and CDR2 FQNEAQ. The CDR3 covers 17 residues. Trimming took 6 bases from V and 5 from J; bases not matched to a gene: 16. This CDR3 reads CASSTPSLSGMLDTQYF. The CDR3 nucleotides read TGTGCCAGCAGTACTCCCTCGCTTAGCGGGATGTTAGATACGCAGTATTTT.